The 7 T cell receptor beta chains below all came from one sample that was sequenced in a study of technical replicates of blood from several donors. This table comes from immunoSEQ multiplex PCR, and its TCRdb copy is limited to in-frame clones, with some not included. The sample includes around 69,000 clones, roughly 86% of them seen just once. The sequencing input was PBMCs. These receptors were collected from a human donor in good health. Some clones in this sample may be carry-over from other donors' samples.

The chain uses TRBV7-8 and TRBJ2-2; 10 bases align to TRBD2. Trimming at V came to 5 bases and at J to 10 bases, leaving 13 bases not matched to a gene. There are 16 residues in the CDR3. Per the germline V gene, CDR1 is SGHVS and CDR2 is FQNEAQ. CDR3 nucleotides: TGTGCCAGCAGCCTTGTGAGGGCTAGCGGGAGTGAGGAGCTGTTTTTT. It encodes CASSLVRASGSEELFF.

The V and J genes are TRBV30 and TRBJ1-3; D not certain. The CDR3 loop spans 15 amino acids. The germline gives CDR1 GTSNPN, CDR2 SVGIG (reference sequence). Trimming removed 5 bases at V and 0 bases at J, with 14 bases between. The CDR3 DNA is TGTGCCTGGGGTTTCGGGGTCCTCTCTGGAAACACCATATATTTT. Translating it yields CAWGFGVLSGNTIYF.

The chain combines TRBV4-3 with TRBJ2-2; 7 bases are a match to TRBD1. Looked up from germline, CDR1 is LGHNA and CDR2 is YSLEER. CDR3 length: 16 amino acids. V trimming: 6 bases; J trimming: 4 bases; junction bases outside the gene matches: 11. CDR3 protein: CASSQRWDRSTGELFF. CDR3 nucleotides: TGCGCCAGCAGTCAACGATGGGACAGATCCACCGGGGAGCTGTTTTTT.

CDR3 in DNA: TGCGCCAGCAGCTCCCGAATAGATTCACCCCTCCACTTT. Amino acid sequence: CASSSRIDSPLHF. The rearrangement links TRBV4-3 to TRBJ1-6; D gene unclear. Per germline, CDR1 LGHNA and CDR2 YSLEER. V was clipped by 5 bases and J by 8 bases, with 10 bases between them. The CDR3 extends over 13 amino acids.

CDR3 residues: CAISAGQGSYEQYF. The CDR3 nucleotides read TGTGCCATCAGTGCCGGACAGGGGTCCTACGAGCAGTACTTC. The rearrangement uses TRBV10-3 and TRBJ2-7; 9 positions agree with TRBD1. Germline V lookup: CDR1 ENHRY, CDR2 SYGVKD. The CDR3 is 14 amino acids. V trimming: 4 bases; J trimming: 1 base; junction bases outside the gene matches: 2.

This clone counts as large. The chain carries TRBV29-1 and TRBJ2-2, with TRBD2 as a possible D gene (5 bases). Germline lookup yields CDR1 SQVTM and CDR2 ANQGSEA. This CDR3 has 12 residues. V was clipped by 6 bases and J by 6 bases, with 11 bases between them. The CDR3, as DNA: TGCAGCGTATTTACCGGGGCCGGGGAGCTGTTTTTT. This encodes CSVFTGAGELFF.

The chain recombines TRBV10-2 with TRBJ1-1; a possible D gene is TRBD1 (5 bases). V lost 8 bases to trimming and J lost 4 bases, with 14 bases between them. Germline V gene lookup returns CDR1 WSHSY and CDR2 SAAADI. CDR3 size: 13 residues. The CDR3 DNA is TGCGCCAGCGGGTCGCAGGGTGGCACTGAAGCTTTCTTT. Protein: CASGSQGGTEAFF.